The 20 T cell receptor beta chains below come from one sample, sequenced in a study of T cells after yellow fever vaccination (dated by TCRdb to between 2019 and 2020). What the treatment or condition label conveys for this sample: live attenuated yellow fever vaccine strain. Library preparation was by 5' RACE. TCRdb records Illumina HiSeq 2500 as the sequencer. TCRdb ran its own pipeline on the public reads, namely fastp trimming at Q25 and MiXCR clone calling, and kept in-frame beta chains. Rows are combined by CDR3 protein, so each entry shows the most common genes and DNA. This sample comprises approximately 150,000 distinct CDR3 sequences, 5.5% to 8% of them detected only once. Jointly, the top ten make up under 3% of the sample. Sequencing used CD4+ T cells sorted from PBMCs, obtained on the day of the first yellow fever vaccination. These receptors were collected from a man between 18 and 29 years old who received the YFV17D yellow fever vaccine.

This clonotype was seen a few times. The gene calls are TRBV29-1 and TRBJ1-1; D might be TRBD1 (6 bases). Germline CDR1 SQVTM, CDR2 ANQGSEA. Trimming removed 7 bases at V and 5 bases at J, with 8 bases between. This CDR3 has 10 amino acids. The DNA for the CDR3 is TGCAGCGCGCAGGGGACTGAAGCTTTCTTT. Encoded protein: CSAQGTEAFF.

This rearrangement joins TRBV11-2 to TRBJ2-6, with 12 bases aligning to TRBD1. The germline CDR1 and CDR2 sequences are SGHAT and FQNNGV. CDR3 size: 18 residues. V dropped 4 bases and J dropped 3; count of bases not matched to a gene: 7. The CDR3 nucleotides read TGTGCCAGCAGCTCCGTACGGGACAGGGGGCATGGGGCCAACGTCCTGACTTTC. It is translated as CASSSVRDRGHGANVLTF.

Turning to this clonotype: This may be a read error: a much more frequent sequence differs by one nucleotide. The chain recombines TRBV5-6 with TRBJ2-3; D is perhaps TRBD1 (7 bases). CDR1 and CDR2 from the germline V gene are SGHDT and YYEEEE. This CDR3 is built from 14 residues. CDR3 residues: CGSSLGGGYATQYF. The CDR3 DNA is TGTGGCAGCAGCCTCGGAGGGGGCTACGCTACGCAGTATTTT.

This clonotype was detected ten times or more. The chain uses TRBV10-3 and TRBJ2-7, with 7 bases that match TRBD1. V lost 4 bases and J lost 4; bases outside the gene matches: 7. The CDR3 is 14 amino acids. Germline V gives CDR1 ENHRY, CDR2 SYGVKD. The CDR3 is CAISVRDSRYEQYF. The DNA for the CDR3 is TGTGCCATCAGTGTCCGGGACAGTCGATACGAGCAGTACTTC.

This clonotype was observed at least ten times. J is TRBJ2-3 and V is TRBV7-2; 7 positions match TRBD2. The V segment lost 7 bases and the J segment 4 bases; nucleotides outside the gene matches: 2. CDR1 is SGHTA and CDR2 is FQGNSA in the germline V gene. The CDR3 covers 12 residues. CDR3 nucleotides: TGTGCCAGCACACGGGGGGCAGATACGCAGTATTTT. Encoded protein: CASTRGADTQYF.

Only a few counts were recorded for this clonotype. The V call is TRBV20-1, the J call TRBJ2-1, with unresolved D. The CDR3 length is 14 residues. Per the germline V gene, CDR1 is DFQATT and CDR2 is SNEGSKA (reference sequence). Between the trimmed V and J ends, which lost 6 bases and 5 bases, there was a span of 17 bases. The CDR3 here is CSATSGQAHNEQFF. CDR3 sequence (DNA): TGCAGTGCCACCTCGGGTCAGGCCCACAATGAGCAGTTCTTC.

This clonotype was seen many times. The J gene is TRBJ1-5, the V gene TRBV2; D might be TRBD1 (6 bases). Germline lookup yields CDR1 SNHLY and CDR2 FYNNEI. Trimming left V 5 bases short and J 5 bases short, with 13 bases between. This CDR3 is built from 14 residues. The CDR3 sequence: CASSFTGIYQPQHF. CDR3 sequence (DNA): TGTGCCAGCAGTTTTACAGGGATATATCAGCCCCAGCATTTT.

Notes on this clonotype: This clone may be a read error of a much larger clone one base away. The V call is TRBV5-1, the J call TRBJ2-5, with 7 bases aligning to TRBD1. Germline V gene sequence: CDR1 SGHRS, CDR2 YFSETQ. CDR3 size: 15 residues. The ends lost 2 bases at V and 5 bases at J; junction bases unmatched: 9. The CDR3 region has the DNA TGCGCCAGCAGCTTTGGGACAGCGTTACATGAGACCCAGTACTTC. Protein product: CASSFGTALHETQYF.

The chain couples TRBV7-2 to TRBJ2-5; unclear D gene. Germline V CDR1 and CDR2: SGHTA, FQGNSA. Trimming took 6 bases from V and 0 from J, leaving 14 bases between them. CDR3 size: 15 residues. The CDR3 DNA reads TGTGCCAGCAGAAACCTATGGGGTTACCAAGAGACCCAGTACTTC. Translation gives CASRNLWGYQETQYF.

This clonotype was detected many times. The chain employs TRBV12-3 or TRBV12-4 and TRBJ1-1; maybe TRBD1 (6 bases). V was shortened by 4 bases and J by 1 base, with 10 bases between the two germline ends. This CDR3 spans 14 amino acids. The CDR3 nucleotides are TGTGCCAGCAGTTCGCAACAGGGGAACACTGAAGCTTTCTTT. This gives the protein CASSSQQGNTEAFF.

This clonotype has ten or more counts. The chain is built from TRBV20-1 and TRBJ2-7, with 11 positions matching TRBD2. The length of the CDR3 is 13 residues. Germline trimming cut 5 bases from V and 3 bases from J; bases unmatched to any gene: 3. Per germline, CDR1 DFQATT and CDR2 SNEGSKA (reference sequence). The chain's CDR3 is CSASTSGGYEQYF. The CDR3, as DNA: TGCAGTGCTTCAACTAGCGGGGGCTACGAGCAGTACTTC.

The chain joins TRBV10-2 to TRBJ2-7; D is undetermined. Germline assignment: CDR1 WSHSY and CDR2 SAAADI. There are 13 residues in the CDR3. V was trimmed by 1 base and J by 2 bases, leaving 6 bases between them. The CDR3 loop is CASSEFAPYEQYV. The CDR3 DNA follows: TGCGCCAGCAGTGAGTTCGCCCCCTACGAGCAGTACGTC.

There are a few counts of this clonotype. The V gene is TRBV20-1, the J gene TRBJ2-7; 9 bases line up with TRBD2. Per germline, CDR1 DFQATT and CDR2 SNEGSKA (reference sequence). The CDR3 has 15 amino acids. Unmatched junction bases numbered 12, after V lost 3 bases and J lost 6 bases. CDR3 nucleotides: TGCAGTGCTAGGGCCCGGGGGCGGGGGGGCAGCGAGCAGTACGTC. The encoded protein is CSARARGRGGSEQYV.

This clonotype came up many times. The chain carries TRBV7-2 and TRBJ2-7; 14 bases map to TRBD2. V lost 4 bases, J lost 0 bases, and 5 bases stayed unmatched. Germline V gives CDR1 SGHTA, CDR2 FQGNSA. CDR3 size: 17 residues. CDR3 loop: CASSYSGTSGGSYEQYV. The CDR3 DNA follows: TGTGCCAGCAGCTATAGCGGGACTAGCGGGGGCTCCTACGAGCAGTACGTC.

This clonotype was counted many times. This rearrangement joins TRBV4-3 to TRBJ1-4, with TRBD1 identical over 7 bases. The CDR3 consists of 16 residues. Looked up from germline, CDR1 is LGHNA and CDR2 is YSLEER. After removal of 0 bases from V and 7 bases from J, the junction contained 8 bases not matched to a gene. The CDR3, as DNA: TGCGCCAGCAGCCAAGATCAAAAGGGGGCGAGTGAAAAACTGTTTTTT. This translates into CASSQDQKGASEKLFF.

This clonotype was seen repeatedly, ten times or more. The V gene is TRBV12-3 or TRBV12-4, the J gene TRBJ1-5; D gene unclear. Trimming took 6 bases from V and 0 from J, leaving 6 bases between them. The CDR3 has 13 residues. The chain's CDR3 is CASRDNSNQPQHF. The CDR3 DNA reads as TGTGCCAGCAGGGATAATAGCAATCAGCCCCAGCATTTT.

The J gene is TRBJ1-4, the V gene TRBV12-3 or TRBV12-4, with D unclear. This CDR3 region has 14 residues. The V and J ends lost 3 bases and 0 bases respectively, with 5 bases between them. Written as DNA, the CDR3 is TGTGCCAGCAGTTTGTGGACAACTAATGAAAAACTGTTTTTT. Amino acids: CASSLWTTNEKLFF.

The chain couples TRBV7-2 to TRBJ2-3; D unclear. Trimming left V 2 bases short and J 0 bases short, with 15 bases between. The CDR3 sequence is 17 residues long. Germline V gene sequence: CDR1 SGHTA, CDR2 FQGNSA. As DNA, the CDR3 is TGTGCCAGCAGCTTACGCCTGGCGGTGACTAGCACAGATACGCAGTATTTT. This codes for CASSLRLAVTSTDTQYF.

At least ten counts were recorded for this clonotype. The V gene is TRBV18, the J gene TRBJ2-1; D is unresolved. The V and J ends lost 3 bases and 7 bases respectively, with 22 bases between them. Per the germline V gene, CDR1 is KGHSH and CDR2 is LQKENI. The CDR3 covers 17 residues. In DNA form, the CDR3 reads TGTGCCAGCTCACCGAGTGACCTGTTCTGGGCACGTAATGAGCAGTTCTTC. This translates into CASSPSDLFWARNEQFF.

This clonotype has more than one count but fewer than ten. The V and J genes are TRBV30 and TRBJ2-1; the D is unclear. The V end was cut by 0 bases, the J end by 10 bases, with 7 bases between. Germline V gene sequence: CDR1 GTSNPN, CDR2 SVGIG (reference sequence). The CDR3 has 11 amino acids. The CDR3 sequence is CAWSVPQEQFF. CDR3 bases: TGTGCCTGGAGTGTACCCCAGGAGCAGTTCTTC.